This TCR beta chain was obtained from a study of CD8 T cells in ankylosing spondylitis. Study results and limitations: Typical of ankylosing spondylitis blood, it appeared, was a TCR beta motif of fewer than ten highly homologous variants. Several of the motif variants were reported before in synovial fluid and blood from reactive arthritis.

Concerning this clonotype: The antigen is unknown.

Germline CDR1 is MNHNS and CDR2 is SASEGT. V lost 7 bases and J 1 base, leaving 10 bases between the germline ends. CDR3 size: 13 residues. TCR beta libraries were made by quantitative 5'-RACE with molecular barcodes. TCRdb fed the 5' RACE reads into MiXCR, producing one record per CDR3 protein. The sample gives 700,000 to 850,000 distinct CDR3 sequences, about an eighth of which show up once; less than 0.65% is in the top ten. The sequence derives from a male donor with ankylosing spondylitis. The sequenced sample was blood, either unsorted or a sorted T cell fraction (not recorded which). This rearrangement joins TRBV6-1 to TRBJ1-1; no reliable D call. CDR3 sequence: CASTSDWNTEAFF. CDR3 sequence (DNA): TGTGCCAGCACCTCGGACTGGAACACTGAAGCTTTCTTT.